Shown below are 27 T cell receptor beta chains from a single sample sequenced in a study of shared clonotypes between healthy human individuals. Sequencing was performed with immunoSEQ multiplex PCR; in TCRdb, only in-frame clones are kept and a portion is missing. This table holds around 2.5 million clones, over 85% found once. Sequencing was done on a sample of naive CD4+ T cells from PBMCs. Documented subset: CD45RA+ positively selected. The receptors originated from a young man in good health. Some clones in this sample may be carry-over from other donors' samples.

The chain employs TRBV7-2 and TRBJ2-5; 7 nucleotides agree with TRBD2. The closer fit of TRBJ2-7 to the DNA end suggests the J call may be wrong. This CDR3 is 13 amino acids long. Germline assignment: CDR1 SGHTA and CDR2 FQGNSA. For the CDR3, the DNA is TGTGCCAGCAGCTTAGAGGGAGGGGCCGAGCAGTACTTC. It translates to CASSLEGGAEQYF.

J is TRBJ2-1 and V is TRBV7-3; maybe TRBD2 (7 bases). The CDR3 sequence is 14 residues long. V was pared by 1 base and J by 13 bases, with 17 bases between. Germline values: CDR1 SGHTA, CDR2 FQGTGA. The CDR3 region is CASSLNGGGQGQFF. CDR3 DNA sequence: TGTGCCAGCAGCTTAAATGGCGGGGGCCAAGGTCAGTTCTTC.

The chain recombines TRBV7-3 with TRBJ2-7; 10 bases line up with TRBD2. This CDR3 has 16 residues. Unmatched junction bases numbered 11, after V lost 2 bases and J lost 7 bases. Germline V lookup: CDR1 SGHTA, CDR2 FQGTGA. The DNA of the CDR3 is TGTGCCAGCAGCTTATCGGCAAGCGGGAGGGCCAGTGAGCAGTACTTC. This encodes CASSLSASGRASEQYF.

With regard to this clone: Other DNA sequences in the same sample also yield this CDR3. The rearrangement joins TRBV29-1 to TRBJ2-7, with D possibly being TRBD2 (5 bases). From germline, CDR1 is SQVTM and CDR2 ANQGSEA. V was pared by 4 bases and J by 2 bases, with 9 bases between. The CDR3 is made up of 12 amino acids. This CDR3 reads CSVATRTYEQYF. In DNA form, the CDR3 reads TGCAGCGTTGCTACTAGGACCTACGAGCAGTACTTC.

The chain employs TRBV5-1 and TRBJ2-5, with TRBD2 identical over 7 bases. Trimming removed 1 base from V and 2 bases from J; junction bases left unmatched: 2. Germline V CDR1 and CDR2: SGHRS, YFSETQ. The CDR3 spans 14 residues. The chain's CDR3 is CASSLSSGQETQYF. The DNA of the CDR3 is TGCGCCAGCAGCTTGTCTAGCGGTCAAGAGACCCAGTACTTC.

This chain uses TRBV28 with TRBJ1-2, with 10 positions matching TRBD1. Trimming at V came to 5 bases and at J to 6 bases, leaving 6 bases not matched to a gene. The germline V gene encodes CDR1 MDHEN and CDR2 SYDVKM. CDR3 size: 14 residues. The CDR3 DNA follows: TGTGCCAGCAGTAGGATGGACAGGGGGAATGGCTACACCTTC. It specifies CASSRMDRGNGYTF.

The rearrangement links TRBV2 to TRBJ2-1; tentative D call: TRBD1 (6 bases). Germline V gives CDR1 SNHLY, CDR2 FYNNEI. V was shortened by 6 bases and J by 0 bases, with 12 bases between the two germline ends. The CDR3 sequence is 15 residues long. CDR3 in amino acids: CASRRQDSSYNEQFF. The DNA of the CDR3 is TGTGCCAGCAGGAGACAGGATAGCTCCTACAATGAGCAGTTCTTC. Using reference TRBV2 and TRBJ2-1 for the parts outside the CDR3, the full variable domain is EPEVTQTPSHQVTQMGQEVILRCVPISNHLYFYWYRQILGQKVEFLVSFYNNEISEKSEIFDDQFSVERPDGSNFTLKIRSTKLEDSAMYFCASRRQDSSYNEQFFGPGTRLTVL.

The chain uses TRBV2 and TRBJ2-1; possibly TRBD2 for D (5 bases). The CDR3 is made up of 15 amino acids. Germline CDR1 reads SNHLY; CDR2 reads FYNNEI. V gave up 4 bases and J gave up 4 bases, with 14 bases separating them. CDR3: CASSGLLAGYNEQFF. The CDR3 DNA is TGTGCCAGCAGTGGGTTGCTAGCCGGGTACAATGAGCAGTTCTTC.

The table lists this clone with a few counts. The V gene is TRBV28, the J gene TRBJ1-2, with D tentatively TRBD1 (6 bases). Trimming stripped 7 bases from V and 4 bases from J, with 16 bases between. This CDR3 comprises 14 residues. Germline V gene lookup returns CDR1 MDHEN and CDR2 SYDVKM. The CDR3 coding sequence is TGTGCCAGCACCCCCGGCAGGGGTAGCTATGGCTACACCTTC. This translates into CASTPGRGSYGYTF.

The genes are TRBV7-2 and TRBJ2-5, with 8 bases identical to TRBD1. Trimming removed 1 base from V and 5 bases from J; junction bases left unmatched: 3. This CDR3 has 14 amino acids. Per the germline V gene, CDR1 is SGHTA and CDR2 is FQGNSA. CDR3 residues: CASSLGTGTETQYF. Here the CDR3 DNA reads TGTGCCAGCAGCTTAGGGACAGGGACGGAGACCCAGTACTTC.

The chain joins TRBV6-1 to TRBJ1-2, with 8 bases fitting TRBD1. CDR1 is MNHNS, CDR2 SASEGT, per germline. Trimming took 6 bases from V and 4 from J; bases not matched to a gene: 10. The CDR3 loop spans 15 amino acids. The CDR3 region has the DNA TGTGCCAGCAGCCCGTCCCCTCAGGGGGCCTATGGCTACACCTTC. Its protein product is CASSPSPQGAYGYTF.

This clone was seen only once. This chain links TRBV29-1 with TRBJ2-5, with unresolved D. The V end was cut by 2 bases, the J end by 5 bases, with 9 bases between. The germline V gene encodes CDR1 SQVTM and CDR2 ANQGSEA. The CDR3 is 12 residues long. The CDR3 nucleotides read TGCAGCGTTGAATTTACCTGGGAGACCCAGTACTTC. It specifies CSVEFTWETQYF.

The chain has TRBV19 and TRBJ2-1; TRBD1 aligns across 7 bases. Germline CDR1 LNHDA, CDR2 SQIVND (reference sequence). This CDR3 is 16 amino acids long. The ends lost 5 bases at V and 0 bases at J; junction bases unmatched: 7. This CDR3 reads CASSGRGSSSYNEQFF. The CDR3 DNA reads TGTGCCAGTAGTGGCAGGGGGTCTAGCTCCTACAATGAGCAGTTCTTC.

V gene TRBV5-1 combines with J gene TRBJ2-7, with 8 bases that match TRBD1. The CDR3 has 15 residues. CDR1 is SGHRS and CDR2 is YFSETQ in the germline V gene. Germline trimming cut 0 bases from V and 2 bases from J; bases unmatched to any gene: 4. CDR3 amino acids: CASSLDGTGTYEQYF. DNA of the CDR3: TGCGCCAGCAGCTTGGATGGGACAGGAACCTACGAGCAGTACTTC. The whole variable domain, filled in from reference TRBV5-1 and TRBJ2-7, reads KAGVTQTPRYLIKTRGQQVTLSCSPISGHRSVSWYQQTPGQGLQFLFEYFSETQRNKGNFPGRFSGRQFSNSRSEMNVSTLELGDSALYLCASSLDGTGTYEQYFGPGTRLTVT.

Notes on this clone: This sample includes further DNA sequences coding for the same CDR3. The rearrangement links TRBV2 to TRBJ1-2; D is possibly TRBD1 (6 bases). Germline loops: CDR1 SNHLY, CDR2 FYNNEI. V was shortened by 6 bases and J by 5 bases, with 10 bases between the two germline ends. The CDR3 has 12 amino acids. The CDR3 region has the DNA TGTGCCAGCAGCGCGGACAGTTATGGCTACACCTTC. Amino acid sequence: CASSADSYGYTF.

J is TRBJ2-3 and V is TRBV5-4; 10 nucleotides match TRBD2. V lost 4 bases and J lost 2; bases outside the gene matches: 10. In germline, CDR1 is SGHNT, CDR2 YYREEE (reference sequence). The CDR3 runs to 17 residues. DNA for the CDR3: TGTGCCAGCAGCCCCCCCCTACTAGCGGGGACCACAGATACGCAGTATTTT. Protein: CASSPPLLAGTTDTQYF.

To note about this clone: Other DNA sequences within the sample encode an identical CDR3. The rearrangement uses TRBV5-1 and TRBJ2-1, with 10 bases aligning to TRBD2. Germline V gives CDR1 SGHRS, CDR2 YFSETQ. V shed 0 bases, J shed 6 bases, and the junction held 3 bases outside the gene matches. This CDR3 has 15 residues. The chain's CDR3 is CASSLELAGVNEQFF. For the CDR3, the DNA is TGCGCCAGCAGCTTGGAGCTAGCGGGAGTCAATGAGCAGTTCTTC.

CDR3 nucleotides: TGTGCCAGCAGCTTTTCTCGCCAGGAGAGGACCCAGTACTTC. Its translation: CASSFSRQERTQYF. V gene TRBV7-2 combines with J gene TRBJ2-5; D not resolved. This CDR3 has 14 residues. Germline V gives CDR1 SGHTA, CDR2 FQGNSA. V was clipped by 3 bases and J by 7 bases, with 15 bases between them.

The gene calls are TRBV7-8 and TRBJ2-7; 11 positions match TRBD1. This CDR3 is 14 amino acids long. Germline CDR1 is SGHVS and CDR2 is FQNEAQ. The V segment lost 4 bases and the J segment 7 bases; nucleotides outside the gene matches: 6. CDR3 in DNA: TGTGCCAGCAGCTCCCGGGACAGGGGGTTTGAGCAGTACTTC. Translation: CASSSRDRGFEQYF.

The chain carries TRBV7-9 and TRBJ2-2, with TRBD1 identical over 8 bases. J gave up 2 bases and V 3 bases, and 5 bases lay outside the gene matches. There are 16 residues in the CDR3. Germline lookup yields CDR1 SEHNR and CDR2 FQNEAQ (reference sequence). The CDR3: CASSFRTGRNTGELFF. CDR3 coding DNA: TGTGCCAGCAGCTTCCGGACAGGGAGAAACACCGGGGAGCTGTTTTTT.

This sequence joins TRBV7-9 and TRBJ1-1; TRBD1 agrees at 10 bases. The CDR3 spans 14 residues. Germline V lookup: CDR1 SEHNR, CDR2 FQNEAQ (reference sequence). V shed 5 bases, J shed 5 bases, and the junction held 5 bases outside the gene matches. The CDR3 coding sequence is TGTGCCAGCAGCGACGACAGGGGGCGAACTGAAGCTTTCTTT. Its translation: CASSDDRGRTEAFF.

V and J are TRBV18 and TRBJ1-4; 8 bases align to TRBD1. The CDR3 totals 15 residues. Germline V lookup: CDR1 KGHSH, CDR2 LQKENI. Losses at the gene ends were 6 bases for V and 8 bases for J; bases not matched to a gene: 11. The DNA of the CDR3 is TGTGCCAGCTCCCGAACAGGGGGATCGGGAGAAAAACTGTTTTTT. It encodes CASSRTGGSGEKLFF.

V usage is TRBV4-3 and J usage is TRBJ2-5; D is possibly TRBD1 (5 bases). The CDR3 consists of 15 residues. Trimming took 3 bases from V and 0 from J, leaving 11 bases between them. The germline CDR1 and CDR2 sequences are LGHNA and YSLEER. CDR3 amino acids: CASSHQGSYQETQYF. In nucleotides, the CDR3 is TGCGCCAGCAGCCACCAGGGCTCTTACCAAGAGACCCAGTACTTC.

The genes are TRBV25-1 and TRBJ2-1, with D maybe TRBD2 (6 bases). The germline V gene encodes CDR1 MGHDK and CDR2 SYGVNS. With 3 bases removed from V and 7 bases from J, the gap between germline ends came to 16 bases. The CDR3 spans 15 residues. The CDR3 here is CASSDFGTPQNEQFF. The CDR3, as DNA: TGTGCCAGCAGTGACTTCGGGACTCCACAGAATGAGCAGTTCTTC.

This chain links TRBV15 with TRBJ2-3; either TRBD1 or TRBD2 may fit D (7 bases each). The V end was cut by 3 bases, the J end by 2 bases, with 18 bases between. The CDR3 totals 17 residues. Per the germline V gene, CDR1 is LNHNV and CDR2 is YYDKDF (reference sequence). CDR3: CATSRGRGGRITDTQYF. The CDR3, as DNA: TGTGCCACCAGCAGGGGCAGGGGGGGACGAATCACAGATACGCAGTATTTT.

About this clone: The sample holds other DNA sequences that translate to the same CDR3. V and J are TRBV5-1 and TRBJ2-5; no clear D gene. This CDR3 spans 12 amino acids. V was clipped by 0 bases and J by 5 bases, with 5 bases between them. From germline, CDR1 is SGHRS and CDR2 YFSETQ. The CDR3 here is CASSLVLETQYF. CDR3 sequence (DNA): TGCGCCAGCAGCTTGGTTTTGGAGACCCAGTACTTC.

The genes are TRBV19 and TRBJ2-7; 10 nucleotides agree with TRBD1. Trimming cost V 5 bases and J 3 bases; bases outside gene matches: 7. Germline V gives CDR1 LNHDA, CDR2 SQIVND (reference sequence). This CDR3 has 15 residues. CDR3 protein: CASSADRGPNYEQYF. As DNA, the CDR3 is TGTGCCAGTAGTGCCGACAGGGGGCCGAACTACGAGCAGTACTTC.